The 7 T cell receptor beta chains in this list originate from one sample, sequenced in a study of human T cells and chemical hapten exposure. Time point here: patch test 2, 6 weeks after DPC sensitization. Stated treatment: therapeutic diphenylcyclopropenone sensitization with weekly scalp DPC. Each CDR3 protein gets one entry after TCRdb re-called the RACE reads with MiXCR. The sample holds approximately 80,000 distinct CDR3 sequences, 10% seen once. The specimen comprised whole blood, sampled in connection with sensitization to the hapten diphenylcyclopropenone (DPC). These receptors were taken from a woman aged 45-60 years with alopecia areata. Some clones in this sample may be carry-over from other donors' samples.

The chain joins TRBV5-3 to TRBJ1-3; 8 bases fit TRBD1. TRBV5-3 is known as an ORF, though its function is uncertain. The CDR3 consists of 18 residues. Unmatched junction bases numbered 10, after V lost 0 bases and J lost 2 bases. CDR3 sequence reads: CARSLARAGGAAGNTIYF. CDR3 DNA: TGTGCCAGAAGCTTGGCTCGTGCAGGGGGCGCCGCTGGAAACACCATATATTTT.

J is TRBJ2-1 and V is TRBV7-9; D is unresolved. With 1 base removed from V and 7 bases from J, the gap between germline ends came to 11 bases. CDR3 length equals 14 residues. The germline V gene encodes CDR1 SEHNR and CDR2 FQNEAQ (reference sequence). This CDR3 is CASSLELGSNEQFF. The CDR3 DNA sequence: TGTGCCAGCAGCTTAGAATTGGGGTCGAATGAGCAGTTCTTC.

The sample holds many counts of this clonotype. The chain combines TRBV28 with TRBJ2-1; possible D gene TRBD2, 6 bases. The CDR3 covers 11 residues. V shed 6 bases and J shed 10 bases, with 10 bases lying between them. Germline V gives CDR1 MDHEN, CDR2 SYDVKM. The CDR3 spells CASSPGVEQFF. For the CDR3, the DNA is TGTGCCAGCAGCCCGGGGGTAGAGCAGTTCTTC.

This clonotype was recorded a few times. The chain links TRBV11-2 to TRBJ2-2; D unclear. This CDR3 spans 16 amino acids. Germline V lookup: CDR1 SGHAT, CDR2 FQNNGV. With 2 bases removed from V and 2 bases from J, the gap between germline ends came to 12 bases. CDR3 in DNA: TGTGCCAGCAGCTTATTCACCCGACGAAACACCGGGGAGCTGTTTTTT. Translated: CASSLFTRRNTGELFF.

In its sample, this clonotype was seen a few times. For the CDR3, the DNA is TGTGCCAGCATGGGCGGGAGGGCCGAGGACAATGAGCAGTTCTTC. Translation gives CASMGGRAEDNEQFF. The chain is built from TRBV27 and TRBJ2-1, with 9 bases that match TRBD2. Per the germline V gene, CDR1 is MNHEY and CDR2 is SMNVEV (reference sequence). The CDR3 is 15 residues long. The J segment lost 5 bases and the V segment lost 7 bases, leaving 9 bases of the junction unmatched.

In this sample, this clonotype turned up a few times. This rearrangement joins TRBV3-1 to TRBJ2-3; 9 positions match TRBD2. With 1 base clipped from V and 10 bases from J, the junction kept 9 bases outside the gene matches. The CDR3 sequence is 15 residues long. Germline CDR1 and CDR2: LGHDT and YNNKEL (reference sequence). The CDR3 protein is CASSQGQLAGVPQYF. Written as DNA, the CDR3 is TGTGCCAGCAGCCAAGGTCAGTTAGCGGGAGTACCGCAGTATTTT.

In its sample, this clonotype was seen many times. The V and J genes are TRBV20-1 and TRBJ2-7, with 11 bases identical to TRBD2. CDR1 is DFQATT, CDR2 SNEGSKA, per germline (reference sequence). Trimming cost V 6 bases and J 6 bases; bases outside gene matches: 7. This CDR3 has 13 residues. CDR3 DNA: TGCAGTGCGGAACTAGCGGGAGATGTCGAGCAGTACTTC. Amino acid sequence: CSAELAGDVEQYF.